This entry lists 8 T cell receptor beta chains sequenced from one sample in a study of lung T cells in sarcoidosis with Löfgren's syndrome. MiXCR, applied by TCRdb to the reads, yields one record per CDR3 protein. The sample records about 2,900 distinct CDR3 sequences, 25% to 35% being singletons. Sequencing input: CD4+ T cells from bronchoalveolar lavage. These receptors all stem from a human donor with sarcoidosis (Löfgren's syndrome or another form), or a control subject (not recorded which).

About this clonotype itself: A much more abundant neighbour one base away suggests this may be a read error. This CDR3 is CASGVDPGQGNSPLHF. The CDR3 DNA follows: TGTGCCAGCGGCGTAGACCCTGGACAGGGTAATTCACCCCTCCACTTT. This sequence joins TRBV9 and TRBJ1-6; TRBD1 agrees at 8 bases. The CDR3 contains 16 residues. CDR1 and CDR2 (germline): SGDLS, YYNGEE.

Worth noting for this clonotype: A junction end diverges from the germline sequence, so it may reflect a read error. The rearrangement uses TRBV6-5 and TRBJ2-5, with D possibly TRBD2 on 5 matching bases. Germline V lookup: CDR1 MNHEY, CDR2 SVGAGI. This CDR3 spans 13 amino acids. The DNA for the CDR3 is TGTGCCTGCAGTGAAGCACGGGGAGAGACCCAGTACTTC. This codes for CACSEARGETQYF.

This clonotype was seen repeatedly, ten times or more. A clone one base away is much larger, so this may be a read error. This sequence joins TRBV12-3 or TRBV12-4 and TRBJ1-5; 7 bases line up with TRBD1. With V trimmed by 5 bases and J by 6 bases, 7 bases remained unmatched. This CDR3 is 14 amino acids long. CDR3 coding DNA: TGTGCCAGCAGTCCCTCCTACAGGGGTCAGCCCCAGCATTTT. Translation gives CASSPSYRGQPQHF.

In this sample, this clonotype turned up once. One junction end disagrees with the germline gene, perhaps due to a read error. The chain couples TRBV2 to TRBJ1-4; D remains ambiguous. This CDR3 is 12 amino acids long. Germline assignment: CDR1 SNHLY and CDR2 FYNNEI. CDR3 residues: CASGEQNEKPFF. CDR3 sequence (DNA): TGTGCCAGCGGTGAACAGAATGAAAAACCGTTTTTT.

To note about this clonotype: The junction and the germline gene differ at one end; a read error may be behind it. The gene calls are TRBV20-1 and TRBJ2-3; a possible D gene is TRBD2 (6 bases). CDR3 length: 15 amino acids. The germline gives CDR1 DFQATT, CDR2 SNEGSKA (reference sequence). CDR3 residues: CSASPGRGNTGTQYF. The CDR3 bases are TGCAGTGCTAGCCCGGGACGGGGGAACACAGGTACGCAGTATTTT.

In its sample, this clonotype is medium-sized. V is TRBV12-3 or TRBV12-4 and J is TRBJ2-5; TRBD1 aligns across 9 bases. V lost 6 bases to trimming and J lost 7 bases; unmatched junction nucleotides: 9. The CDR3 consists of 14 residues. CDR3 loop: CASSPGQGLTTQYF. The CDR3 DNA sequence: TGTGCCAGCAGCCCTGGACAGGGGTTGACGACCCAGTACTTC.

By share, this clonotype counts as medium-sized. The chain has TRBV18 and TRBJ1-1; tentative D call: TRBD1 (5 bases). Germline CDR1 KGHSH, CDR2 LQKENI. The V gene lost 2 bases and the J gene lost 6 bases, with 7 bases spanning the gap. This CDR3 spans 12 amino acids. The DNA of the CDR3 is TGTGCCAGCTCACCAGACAGCGCTGAAGCTTTCTTT. Amino acids: CASSPDSAEAFF.

This clonotype qualifies as medium-sized. The rearrangement joins TRBV12-3 or TRBV12-4 to TRBJ2-3, with D possibly matching TRBD1 (6 bases). The CDR3 has 13 amino acids. Trimming removed 5 bases at V and 10 bases at J, with 16 bases between. CDR3 bases: TGTGCCAGCAGTCCCGGCAGGGGTCAGGCGCAGTATTTT. Translation: CASSPGRGQAQYF.